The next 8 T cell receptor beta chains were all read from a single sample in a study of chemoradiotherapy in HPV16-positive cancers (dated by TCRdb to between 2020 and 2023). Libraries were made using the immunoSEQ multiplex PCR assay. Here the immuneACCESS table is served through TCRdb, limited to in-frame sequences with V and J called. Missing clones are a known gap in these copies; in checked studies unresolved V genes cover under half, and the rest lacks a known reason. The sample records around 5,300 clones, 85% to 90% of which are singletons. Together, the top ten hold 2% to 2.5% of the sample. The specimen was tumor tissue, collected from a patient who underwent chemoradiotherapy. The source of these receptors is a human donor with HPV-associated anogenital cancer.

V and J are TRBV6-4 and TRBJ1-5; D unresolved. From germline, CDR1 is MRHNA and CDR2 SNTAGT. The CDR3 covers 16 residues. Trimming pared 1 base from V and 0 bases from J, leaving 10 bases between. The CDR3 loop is CASSDWQVNSNQPQHF. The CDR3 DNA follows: TGTGCCAGCAGTGACTGGCAGGTGAATAGCAATCAGCCCCAGCATTTT.

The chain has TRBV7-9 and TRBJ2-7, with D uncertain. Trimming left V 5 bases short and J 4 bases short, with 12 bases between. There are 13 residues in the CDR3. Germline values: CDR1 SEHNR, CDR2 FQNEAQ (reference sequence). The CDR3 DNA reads TGTGCCAGCAGCCTGGACCCCTGGTACGAGCAGTACTTC. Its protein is CASSLDPWYEQYF.

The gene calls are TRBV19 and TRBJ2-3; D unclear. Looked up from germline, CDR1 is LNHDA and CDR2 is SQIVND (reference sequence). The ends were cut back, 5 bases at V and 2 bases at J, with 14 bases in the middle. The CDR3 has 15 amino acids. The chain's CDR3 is CASSERHSSTDTQYF. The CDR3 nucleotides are TGTGCCAGTAGTGAACGGCACAGCTCCACAGATACGCAGTATTTT.

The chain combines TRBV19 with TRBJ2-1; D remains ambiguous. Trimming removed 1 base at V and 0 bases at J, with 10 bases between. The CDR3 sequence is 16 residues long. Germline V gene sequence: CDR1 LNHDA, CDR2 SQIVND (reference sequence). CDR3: CASSIGHTGSYNEQFF. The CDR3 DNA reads TGTGCCAGTAGTATAGGACACACCGGCTCCTACAATGAGCAGTTCTTC.

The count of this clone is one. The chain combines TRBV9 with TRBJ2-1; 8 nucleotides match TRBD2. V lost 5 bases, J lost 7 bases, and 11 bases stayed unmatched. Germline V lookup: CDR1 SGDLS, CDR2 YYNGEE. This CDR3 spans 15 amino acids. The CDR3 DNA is TGTGCCAGCAGGAGAAGCGGGAGTGTTACGAATGAGCAGTTCTTC. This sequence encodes CASRRSGSVTNEQFF.

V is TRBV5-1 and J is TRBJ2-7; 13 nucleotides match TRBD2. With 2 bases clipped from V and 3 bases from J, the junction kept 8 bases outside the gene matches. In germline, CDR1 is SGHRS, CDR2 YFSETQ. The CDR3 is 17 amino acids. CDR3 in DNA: TGCGCCAGCAGCTTCGGGACTAGCGGGGCCCTTGTCTACGAGCAGTACTTC. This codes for CASSFGTSGALVYEQYF.

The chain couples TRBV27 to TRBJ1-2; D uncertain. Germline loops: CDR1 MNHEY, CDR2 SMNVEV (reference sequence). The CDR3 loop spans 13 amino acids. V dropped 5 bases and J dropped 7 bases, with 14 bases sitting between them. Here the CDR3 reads CASSPGRAIGYTF. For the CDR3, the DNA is TGTGCCAGCAGTCCCGGACGGGCTATTGGCTACACCTTC.

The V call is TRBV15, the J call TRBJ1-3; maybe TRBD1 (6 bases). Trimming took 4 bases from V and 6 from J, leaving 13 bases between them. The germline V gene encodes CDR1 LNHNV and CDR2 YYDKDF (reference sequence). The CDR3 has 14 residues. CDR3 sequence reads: CATSKGGFENTIYF. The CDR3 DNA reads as TGTGCCACCAGCAAAGGGGGTTTCGAAAACACCATATATTTT. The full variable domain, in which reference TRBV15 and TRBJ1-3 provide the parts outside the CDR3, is DAMVIQNPRYQVTQFGKPVTLSCSQTLNHNVMYWYQQKSSQAPKLLFHYYDKDFNNEADTPDNFQSRRPNTSFCFLDIRSPGLGDTAMYLCATSKGGFENTIYFGEGSWLTVV.